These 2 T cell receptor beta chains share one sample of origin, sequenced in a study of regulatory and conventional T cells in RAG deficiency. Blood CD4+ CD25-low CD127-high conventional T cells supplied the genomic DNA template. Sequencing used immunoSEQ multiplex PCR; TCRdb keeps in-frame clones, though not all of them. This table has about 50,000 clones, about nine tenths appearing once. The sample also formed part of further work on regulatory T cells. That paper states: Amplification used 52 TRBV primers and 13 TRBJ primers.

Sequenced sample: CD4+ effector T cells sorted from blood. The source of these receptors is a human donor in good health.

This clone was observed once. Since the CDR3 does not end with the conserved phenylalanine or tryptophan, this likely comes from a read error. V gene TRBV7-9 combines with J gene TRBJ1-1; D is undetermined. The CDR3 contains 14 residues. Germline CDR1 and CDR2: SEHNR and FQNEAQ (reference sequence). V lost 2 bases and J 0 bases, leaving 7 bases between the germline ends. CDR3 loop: CASSLTGMNTEAFS. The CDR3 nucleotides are TGTGCCAGCAGCTTAACCGGGATGAACACTGAAGCTTTCTCT.

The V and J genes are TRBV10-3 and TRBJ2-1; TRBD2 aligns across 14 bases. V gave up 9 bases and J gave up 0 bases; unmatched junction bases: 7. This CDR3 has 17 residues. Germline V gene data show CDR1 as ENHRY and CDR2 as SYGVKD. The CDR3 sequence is CAIGTSGSSASYNEQFF. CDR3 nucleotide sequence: TGTGCCATAGGGACTAGCGGGAGTAGCGCCTCCTACAATGAGCAGTTCTTC.